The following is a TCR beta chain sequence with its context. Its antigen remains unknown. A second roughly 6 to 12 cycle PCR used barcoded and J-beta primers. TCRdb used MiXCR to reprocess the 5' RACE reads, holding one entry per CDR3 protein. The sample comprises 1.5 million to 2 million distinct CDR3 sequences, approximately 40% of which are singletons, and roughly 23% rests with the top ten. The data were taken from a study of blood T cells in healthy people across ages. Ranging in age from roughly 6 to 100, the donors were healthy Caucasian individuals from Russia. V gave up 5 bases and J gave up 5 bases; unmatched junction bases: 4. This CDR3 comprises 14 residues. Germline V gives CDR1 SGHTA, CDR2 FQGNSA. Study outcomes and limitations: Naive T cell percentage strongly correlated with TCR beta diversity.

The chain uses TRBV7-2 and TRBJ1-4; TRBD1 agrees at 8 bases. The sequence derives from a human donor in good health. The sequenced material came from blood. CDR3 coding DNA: TGTGCCAGCAGCAAACAGGGGGGGAATGAAAAACTGTTTTTT. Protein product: CASSKQGGNEKLFF. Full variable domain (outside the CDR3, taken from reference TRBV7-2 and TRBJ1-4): GAGVSQSPSNKVTEKGKDVELRCDPISGHTALYWYRQSLGQGLEFLIYFQGNSAPDKSGLPSDRFSAERTGGSVSTLTIQRTQQEDSAVYLCASSKQGGNEKLFFGSGTQLSVL.